This is a list of T cell receptor beta chains from one sample in a study of blood T cell repertoires in COVID-19. Data came from immunoSEQ multiplex PCR; TCRdb stores just in-frame clones and leaves some out. The sample yields approximately 240,000 clones, 87% seen once. Specimen: peripheral blood. The receptors shown here come from a woman between 18 and 29 years old who had recovered from COVID-19. The CDR3 runs from the conserved cysteine through the conserved F or W. A D gene is named only where the DNA matches it firmly. Rows give clone size only sometimes, using once, few, many, or a class for an expanded clone.

clone size,V gene,D gene,J gene,CDR3 DNA,CDR3 protein
.,TRBV3-1/TRBV3-2,TRBD1,TRBJ2-7,TGTGCCAGCAGCCAAGGGACAGGGAAGAGGAGCCTGGGGGTCTACGAGCAGTACTTC,CASSQGTGKRSLGVYEQYF
once,TRBV20-1,TRBD1,TRBJ1-1,TGCAGTGCTAGTAGGGGGCTTGATACTGAAGCTTTCTTT,CSASRGLDTEAFF
.,TRBV11-1,.,TRBJ2-7,TGTGCCAGCAGCACACGTGCGGGGTCGCTCTACGAGCAGTACTTC,CASSTRAGSLYEQYF
.,TRBV7-2,.,TRBJ1-5,TGTGCCAGCAGCACCTCTGGGGGGAGCAATCAGCCCCAGCATTTT,CASSTSGGSNQPQHF
.,TRBV9,.,TRBJ2-1,TGTGCCAGCAGCGTAGCTTCTAACAATGAGCAGTTCTTC,CASSVASNNEQFF
.,TRBV27,.,TRBJ2-3,TGTGCCAGCAGTTGGGGCGGTTCTAGCACAGATACGCAGTATTTT,CASSWGGSSTDTQYF
.,TRBV2,.,TRBJ1-4,TGTGCCAGCAAAGGAGGAAAAACAACTAATGAAAAACTGTTTTTT,CASKGGKTTNEKLFF
.,TRBV2,.,TRBJ1-5,TGTGCCAGCATGACAGCTGAAAATCAGCCCCAGCATTTT,CASMTAENQPQHF
.,TRBV29-1,.,TRBJ1-1,TGCAGCGTTGAAGATGGCCCGAACACTGAAGCTTTCTTT,CSVEDGPNTEAFF
.,TRBV30,.,TRBJ2-7,TGTGCCTGGAGAGGGCACAGGGTTGAGCAGTACTTC,CAWRGHRVEQYF
.,TRBV6-4,.,TRBJ1-1,TGTGCCAGCAGTGTGCAGATGAACACTGAAGCTTTCTTT,CASSVQMNTEAFF
.,TRBV15,.,TRBJ1-1,TGTGCCACCAGCAGGGCCGGACTGCGGGCTGAAGCTTTCTTT,CATSRAGLRAEAFF
.,TRBV6-4,.,TRBJ2-2,TGTGCCAGCAGGGGGAGAGATGCCGGGGAGCTGTTTTTT,CASRGRDAGELFF
.,TRBV7-9,TRBD2,TRBJ2-5,TGTGCCAGCACCCAAGCGGGAGGGCGGAGGGAGACCCAGTACTTC,CASTQAGGRRETQYF
.,TRBV9,.,TRBJ2-1,TGTGCCAGCACCCCGGTAGGGGACACAAGGAGCTCCTACAATGAGCAGTTCTTC,CASTPVGDTRSSYNEQFF
.,TRBV5-4,.,TRBJ2-7,TGTGCCAGCAGCCCCGATCAAGGTTGGAGTCGGTACGAGCAGTACTTC,CASSPDQGWSRYEQYF